A selection of T cell receptor beta chains follows, all from one sample in a study of lung T cells in sarcoidosis with Löfgren's syndrome. TCRdb processed the reads anew with MiXCR; each CDR3 protein has one entry. The sample gives tens of thousands of distinct CDR3 sequences, around 20% of which show up once; about 2.3% is in the top ten. Sequenced sample: CD4+ T cells from PBMCs. These receptors were obtained from a human donor with sarcoidosis (Löfgren's syndrome or another form), or a control subject (not recorded which). CDR3s include the opening cysteine and the closing phenylalanine or tryptophan. The order of the fields is J gene, clone size, V gene, D gene, CDR3 DNA, CDR3 protein. A D gene is named only where the DNA matches it firmly. The listing skips clone size in some rows; elsewhere it reads once, few, many or a size class.

TRBJ2-3,many,TRBV6-1,.,TGTGCCAGCAGCCCCGGTCCAGATACGCAGTATTTT,CASSPGPDTQYF
TRBJ2-7,many,TRBV27,TRBD2,TGTGCCAGCAGTATTGGACTAGCGGGAGGGGACCGCTCCTACGAGCAGTACTTC,CASSIGLAGGDRSYEQYF
TRBJ1-3,.,TRBV27,.,TGTGCCAGCAGCTCGCTTACGGGGGCGGCTGGAAGCACCATATATTTT,CASSSLTGAAGSTIYF
TRBJ1-1,few,TRBV12-3/TRBV12-4,TRBD1,TGTGCCAGCAGTCGCCTTGGGACAGGGGGTCGCCACACTGAAGCTTTCTTT,CASSRLGTGGRHTEAFF
TRBJ2-2,many,TRBV27,.,TGTGCCAGCAGTTCTGACCCTGGGCGAACGGTTTACACCGGGGAGCTGTTTTTT,CASSSDPGRTVYTGELFF
TRBJ1-2,few,TRBV3-1,.,TGTGCCAGCAGCCAAGACTGGCAGGGATATGGCTACACCTTC,CASSQDWQGYGYTF
TRBJ2-7,many,TRBV6-2/TRBV6-3,TRBD2,TGTGCCAGCAGTATCCGGGGCGGGAGAACACACGAGCAGTACTTC,CASSIRGGRTHEQYF
TRBJ2-3,.,TRBV2,TRBD2,TGTGCCACCGAGAGACTAGCGGGGGCTGATACGCAGTATTTT,CATERLAGADTQYF
TRBJ1-1,few,TRBV20-1,.,TGCAGTGCTTCCCCCCAGCTGAACACTGAAGCTTTCTTT,CSASPQLNTEAFF
TRBJ1-2,many,TRBV4-2,TRBD1,TGTGCCAGCAGCCGCGAATCCGGGACAGGGGGGAGTTTGGATGGCTACACCTTC,CASSRESGTGGSLDGYTF
TRBJ2-1,few,TRBV5-6,.,TGTGCCAGCAGCCATAATTTTCGGGATGAGCAGTTCTTC,CASSHNFRDEQFF
TRBJ2-7,many,TRBV28,TRBD1,TGTGCCAGCAGTTCCCTGGGACAGGGTACCTACGAGCAGTACTTC,CASSSLGQGTYEQYF
TRBJ1-2,.,TRBV20-1,TRBD1,TGCAGTGCCAGAGATCCGAGACAGGGCGGTGCAGGAGTCTATGGCTACATCTTC,CSARDPRQGGAGVYGYIF
TRBJ1-4,.,TRBV19,.,TGTGCCAGTAGAGGAGGTTCGACGGAAAAACTGTTTTTT,CASRGGSTEKLFF
TRBJ2-3,many,TRBV14,.,TGTGCCAGCAGCCAAGATAAGGCCCTCCTGAGGTTAGATACGCAGTATTTT,CASSQDKALLRLDTQYF
TRBJ2-3,many,TRBV5-1,TRBD1,TGCGCCAGCAGCTTGGACAGGGGGAATACAGATACGCAGTATTTT,CASSLDRGNTDTQYF
TRBJ2-3,.,TRBV5-1,.,TGCGCCAGCAGCCTCGGGGCCCCCATGAGTAATACGCAGTATTTT,CASSLGAPMSNTQYF
TRBJ2-5,many,TRBV12-3/TRBV12-4,.,TGTGCCAGCGAGAGGTCAGAGGGTGAGACCCAGTACTTC,CASERSEGETQYF
TRBJ2-5,.,TRBV3-1,.,TGTGCCAGCAGCCAGAGTTTTGGGACGGCGCTATACTTC,CASSQSFGTALYF
TRBJ1-5,many,TRBV19,TRBD1,TGTGCCAGTAGTGCAAACAGGGGGCGTCTTCAGCCCCAGCATTTT,CASSANRGRLQPQHF
TRBJ2-3,few,TRBV5-1,TRBD2,TGCGCCAGCAGCTATGGGACTAGCGGGGGCGGCACAGATACGCAGTATTTT,CASSYGTSGGGTDTQYF
TRBJ1-1,medium-sized,TRBV7-2,.,TGTGCCAGCAGCTTAGATCCCTCCTTAACTGAAGCTTTCTTT,CASSLDPSLTEAFF
TRBJ2-5,.,TRBV2,TRBD2,TGTGCCAGCAGTTCTAGCGGGGCTCAACAAGGGACCCAGTACTTC,CASSSSGAQQGTQYF
TRBJ2-5,medium-sized,TRBV27,TRBD2,TGTGCCAGCAGTTTAGCGGGGGTTAGAGAGACCCAGTACTTC,CASSLAGVRETQYF